One sample yielded the 25 T cell receptor beta chains listed below, sequenced in a study of cytomegalovirus exposure and HLA in healthy donors. Produced via immunoSEQ multiplex PCR; TCRdb's table is partial and in-frame only. Seen here are about 120,000 clones, more than 75% observed once, and the top ten hold 2.1%. Sequenced material: PBMCs. These receptor sequences come from a woman under 40 in good health and CMV-seronegative.

The chain uses TRBV6-1 and TRBJ1-6; TRBD1 matches at 7 bases. Germline V gives CDR1 MNHNS, CDR2 SASEGT. The CDR3 has 13 residues. V shed 3 bases and J 10 bases; nucleotides not matched to a gene: 3. The CDR3 sequence: CASSERDSSPLHF. The CDR3, as DNA: TGTGCCAGCAGTGAGCGGGACAGCTCACCCCTCCACTTT.

J is TRBJ1-6 and V is TRBV11-3; D perhaps matches TRBD1 (5 bases). There are 14 residues in the CDR3. Germline CDR1 is SGHNT and CDR2 is YENEEA. V was shortened by 3 bases and J by 7 bases, with 10 bases between the two germline ends. CDR3: CASSFRGRNSPLHF. The CDR3 DNA reads TGTGCCAGCAGCTTTAGGGGAAGGAATTCACCCCTCCACTTT. The complete variable domain, with remaining parts taken from reference TRBV11-3 and TRBJ1-6, reads EAGVVQSPRYKIIEKKQPVAFWCNPISGHNTLYWYLQNLGQGPELLIRYENEEAVDDSQLPKDRFSAERLKGVDSTLKIQPAELGDSAVYLCASSFRGRNSPLHFGNGTRLTVT.

The chain recombines TRBV7-8 with TRBJ2-5; tentative D call: TRBD2 (7 bases). V was cut by 2 bases and J by 5 bases, with 12 bases left in between. From germline, CDR1 is SGHVS and CDR2 FQNEAQ. CDR3 length: 14 residues. The CDR3 region is CASSLRGGLETQYF. In DNA form, the CDR3 reads TGTGCCAGCAGCTTAAGGGGGGGCCTTGAGACCCAGTACTTC.

The rearrangement uses TRBV4-1 and TRBJ2-2; D gene ambiguous. There are 12 residues in the CDR3. V was pared by 5 bases and J by 6 bases, with 7 bases between. Germline assignment: CDR1 MGHRA and CDR2 YSYEKL. The DNA of the CDR3 is TGCGCCAGCAGCGACAAAGCCGGGGAGCTGTTTTTT. Protein sequence: CASSDKAGELFF.

This clone was picked up one time. The chain links TRBV2 to TRBJ1-6, with 9 positions matching TRBD1. This CDR3 is built from 15 residues. Germline V gives CDR1 SNHLY, CDR2 FYNNEI. The ends lost 6 bases at V and 7 bases at J; junction bases unmatched: 7. CDR3 loop: CASSATTGGNSPLHF. CDR3 nucleotides: TGTGCCAGCAGCGCGACCACAGGGGGCAATTCACCCCTCCACTTT.

The gene calls are TRBV5-5 and TRBJ2-5; 9 bases are a match to TRBD1. The CDR3 consists of 14 residues. The V segment lost 2 bases and the J segment 5 bases; nucleotides outside the gene matches: 4. The germline gives CDR1 SGHKS, CDR2 YYEKEE (reference sequence). CDR3 sequence reads: CASSFLGTGETQYF. The CDR3 DNA is TGTGCCAGCAGCTTCCTCGGGACAGGGGAGACCCAGTACTTC.

The genes are TRBV5-6 and TRBJ1-2; 8 bases line up with TRBD1. With 1 base clipped from V and 6 bases from J, the junction kept 11 bases outside the gene matches. Germline loops: CDR1 SGHDT, CDR2 YYEEEE. This CDR3 region has 16 residues. The DNA of the CDR3 is TGTGCCAGCAGCTTGAATAGAGGGCAGGGGGCGCATGGCTACACCTTC. Translated: CASSLNRGQGAHGYTF.

The genes are TRBV7-8 and TRBJ2-7, with 14 nucleotides matching TRBD2. V shed 5 bases, J shed 6 bases, and the junction held 9 bases outside the gene matches. Looked up from germline, CDR1 is SGHVS and CDR2 is FQNEAQ. The CDR3 runs 16 residues. CDR3 sequence reads: CASSPRTSGGLGEQYF. CDR3 DNA: TGTGCCAGCAGCCCCCGGACTAGCGGGGGGTTGGGCGAGCAGTACTTC.

The chain recombines TRBV27 with TRBJ1-2; 8 bases align to TRBD1. CDR3 length: 17 amino acids. Germline V CDR1 and CDR2: MNHEY, SMNVEV (reference sequence). V trimming: 0 bases; J trimming: 4 bases; junction bases outside the gene matches: 10. DNA for the CDR3: TGTGCCAGCAGTTTATCGATATTGGACAGGGTCACCTATGGCTACACCTTC. Protein: CASSLSILDRVTYGYTF.

The genes are TRBV29-1 and TRBJ2-6, with 7 bases aligning to TRBD1. J was trimmed by 1 base and V by 1 base; bases with no gene match: 10. Germline lookup yields CDR1 SQVTM and CDR2 ANQGSEA. The CDR3 loop spans 18 amino acids. The CDR3 nucleotides read TGCAGCGTTGAAGCGGGAACAGGGGTTCGGTCTGGGGCCAACGTCCTGACTTTC. Protein: CSVEAGTGVRSGANVLTF.

The V call is TRBV6-5, the J call TRBJ2-1, with D unclear. V lost 2 bases and J 9 bases, leaving 8 bases between the germline ends. Per germline, CDR1 MNHEY and CDR2 SVGAGI. The CDR3 runs to 12 residues. CDR3 bases: TGTGCCAGCAGTTACGATGCGGTTGAGCAGTTCTTC. Protein product: CASSYDAVEQFF.

The chain combines TRBV7-2 with TRBJ2-7, with TRBD1 matching 10 bases. This CDR3 is built from 14 residues. Germline CDR1 reads SGHTA; CDR2 reads FQGNSA. Trimming took 5 bases from V and 6 from J; bases not matched to a gene: 7. The CDR3 loop reads CASSAGQGEGEQYF. The DNA of the CDR3 is TGTGCCAGCAGCGCCGGACAGGGGGAAGGCGAGCAGTACTTC.

The genes are TRBV19 and TRBJ1-6; 7 positions agree with TRBD1. Trimming cost V 3 bases and J 0 bases; bases outside gene matches: 8. The CDR3 is 18 amino acids. Germline V CDR1 and CDR2: LNHDA, SQIVND (reference sequence). The DNA for the CDR3 is TGTGCCAGTAGTATCGAGACAGGGTTTAGCTCCTATAATTCACCCCTCCACTTT. Protein: CASSIETGFSSYNSPLHF.

This rearrangement joins TRBV4-3 to TRBJ2-1; perhaps TRBD1 as D (6 bases). This CDR3 has 16 residues. Germline V gives CDR1 LGHNA, CDR2 YSLEER. The ends were cut back, 4 bases at V and 3 bases at J, with 16 bases in the middle. The CDR3 nucleotides are TGCGCCAGCAGCCTATATACACAGGGAAACTACAATGAGCAGTTCTTC. This gives the protein CASSLYTQGNYNEQFF.

The chain links TRBV6-6 to TRBJ2-1; 10 nucleotides align to TRBD1. J lost 6 bases, V lost 7 bases, and 9 bases had no gene match. Germline CDR1 reads MNHNY; CDR2 reads SVGAGI (reference sequence). This CDR3 is built from 15 residues. The CDR3 nucleotides are TGTGCCAGCATCTTCCGGGACAGGGGAGGCAATGAGCAGTTCTTC. This sequence encodes CASIFRDRGGNEQFF.

By share, this clone ranks as medium-sized. This chain links TRBV19 with TRBJ1-1; D remains ambiguous. The V end lost 3 bases, the J end lost 2 bases, and 7 bases lay between the germline ends. The CDR3 is made up of 13 amino acids. The germline V gene has CDR1 LNHDA and CDR2 SQIVND (reference sequence). The CDR3 sequence is CASSIWPNTEAFF. CDR3 DNA sequence: TGTGCCAGTAGTATTTGGCCAAACACTGAAGCTTTCTTT. Together with reference TRBV19 and TRBJ1-1, the CDR3 gives the full variable domain: DGGITQSPKYLFRKEGQNVTLSCEQNLNHDAMYWYRQDPGQGLRLIYYSQIVNDFQKGDIAEGYSVSREKKESFPLTVTSAQKNPTAFYLCASSIWPNTEAFFGQGTRLTVV.

V usage is TRBV19 and J usage is TRBJ1-3; 7 nucleotides agree with TRBD1. The CDR3 sequence is 14 residues long. CDR1 is LNHDA, CDR2 SQIVND, per germline (reference sequence). V shed 9 bases and J 0 bases; nucleotides not matched to a gene: 5. CDR3 amino acids: CASGQASSGNTIYF. CDR3 sequence (DNA): TGTGCCAGCGGACAGGCAAGCTCTGGAAACACCATATATTTT.

The chain joins TRBV7-2 to TRBJ1-1, with 8 nucleotides matching TRBD1. V trimming: 3 bases; J trimming: 5 bases; junction bases outside the gene matches: 2. The CDR3 consists of 13 residues. Germline CDR1 and CDR2: SGHTA and FQGNSA. CDR3 residues: CASSFDRGTEAFF. The CDR3, as DNA: TGTGCCAGCAGCTTCGACAGGGGAACTGAAGCTTTCTTT.

For the CDR3, the DNA is TGTGCCAGCAGTGTAAGGGCAGGGCCGACCTATGGCTACACCTTC. Translating it yields CASSVRAGPTYGYTF. The V gene is TRBV7-2, the J gene TRBJ1-2, with a possible D match to TRBD1 (5 bases). Trimming left V 6 bases short and J 4 bases short, with 18 bases between. The CDR3 has 15 amino acids. Looked up from germline, CDR1 is SGHTA and CDR2 is FQGNSA.

There are many counts of this clone. This chain uses TRBV5-6 with TRBJ2-3, with D possibly TRBD2 on 6 matching bases. The CDR3 contains 14 residues. Germline CDR1 reads SGHDT; CDR2 reads YYEEEE. V dropped 4 bases and J dropped 0 bases, with 9 bases sitting between them. The DNA of the CDR3 is TGTGCCAGCAGCCGGGACTTTAGCACAGATACGCAGTATTTT. It codes for CASSRDFSTDTQYF.

This chain's CDR3 is CASRLPGLAFEQYF. CDR3 DNA: TGTGCCAGCAGACTGCCGGGACTAGCGTTCGAGCAGTACTTC. The genes are TRBV28 and TRBJ2-7, with 10 bases identical to TRBD2. Germline V gene sequence: CDR1 MDHEN, CDR2 SYDVKM. V lost 6 bases to trimming and J lost 6 bases; unmatched junction nucleotides: 8. This CDR3 has 14 amino acids.

The chain employs TRBV5-1 and TRBJ2-7; possible D gene TRBD2, 5 bases. The V and J ends lost 3 bases and 2 bases respectively, with 9 bases between them. The CDR3 consists of 13 residues. The germline CDR1 and CDR2 sequences are SGHRS and YFSETQ. The CDR3 region has the DNA TGCGCCAGCAGCTCTGCGGGTACCTACGAGCAGTACTTC. Translating gives CASSSAGTYEQYF.

The rearrangement links TRBV7-6 to TRBJ2-5; TRBD1 matches at 9 bases. Per germline, CDR1 SGHVS and CDR2 FNYEAQ. The CDR3 has 16 amino acids. After removal of 1 base from V and 5 bases from J, the junction contained 8 bases not matched to a gene. Here the CDR3 reads CASSLVDTGGRETQYF. The CDR3, as DNA: TGTGCCAGCAGCTTAGTTGATACAGGGGGCAGGGAGACCCAGTACTTC.

The rearrangement uses TRBV15 and TRBJ1-5; the D gene is possibly TRBD1 (5 bases). V lost 0 bases to trimming and J lost 6 bases, with 9 bases between them. CDR3 size: 14 residues. Germline assignment: CDR1 LNHNV and CDR2 YYDKDF (reference sequence). CDR3 region: CATSRENRLQPQHF. The CDR3, as DNA: TGTGCCACCAGCAGAGAGAACAGGCTTCAGCCCCAGCATTTT. The full variable domain, with the rest looked up from reference TRBV15 and TRBJ1-5, is DAMVIQNPRYQVTQFGKPVTLSCSQTLNHNVMYWYQQKSSQAPKLLFHYYDKDFNNEADTPDNFQSRRPNTSFCFLDIRSPGLGDTAMYLCATSRENRLQPQHFGDGTRLSIL.

The chain uses TRBV15 and TRBJ2-5; D uncertain. The CDR3 has 13 residues. V was clipped by 5 bases and J by 3 bases, with 10 bases between them. Germline CDR1 is LNHNV and CDR2 is YYDKDF (reference sequence). DNA of the CDR3: TGTGCCACCAGCTTTAGTCGTAAAGAGACCCAGTACTTC. This translates into CATSFSRKETQYF.